Listed below are T cell receptor beta chains from one sample, sequenced in a study of blood T cell repertoires in COVID-19. Method: immunoSEQ multiplex PCR; TCRdb's copy keeps in-frame clones and lacks some. The table includes some 390,000 clones, roughly 89% detected once. Sequencing was carried out using PBMCs or T cells enriched from blood (not recorded which). The receptors originated from a woman between 25 and 40 years old who had recovered from COVID-19. CDR3s leave out the opening cysteine and the closing phenylalanine or tryptophan. Fields, in order: clone size, V gene, CDR3 protein. A clone size is listed for some rows: how often the clone was seen (once, few, many), or a class if it is expanded.

>-|TRBV7-9
ASNSQHNYGYT
>-|TRBV27
ASSPLRRAASGRWTDTQY
>-|TRBV6-9
ASSYPLHRARNQPQH
>once|TRBV5-1
ASSGRDRVGEQY
>-|TRBV6-5
ASGEGGVNTEAF
>-|TRBV18
ASSPPSGQGSRAF
>few|TRBV10-2
ASSESARGDEQY
>-|TRBV5-4
ASSLSTGANEKLF
>-|TRBV6-5
AILRTGLSYEQY
>once|TRBV29-1
SVYSGKGLGQF
>-|TRBV5-6
ASSLVPATGGYGYT
>-|TRBV6-2/TRBV6-3
ASSTDRGSAF
>-|TRBV6-5
ASRRDRANHEQY
>few|TRBV6-2/TRBV6-3
ASSFQVEGTEAF
>-|TRBV5-1
ASSLRAGGPYEQF